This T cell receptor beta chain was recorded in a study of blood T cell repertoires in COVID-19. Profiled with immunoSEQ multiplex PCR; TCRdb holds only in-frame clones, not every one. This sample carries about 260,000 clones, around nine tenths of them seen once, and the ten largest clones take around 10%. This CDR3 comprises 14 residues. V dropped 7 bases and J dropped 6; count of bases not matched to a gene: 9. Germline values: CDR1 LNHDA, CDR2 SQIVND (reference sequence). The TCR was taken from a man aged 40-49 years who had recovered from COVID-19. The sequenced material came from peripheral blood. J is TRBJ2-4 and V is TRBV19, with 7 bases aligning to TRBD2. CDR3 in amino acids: CASMDPGRRNIQYF. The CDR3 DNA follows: TGTGCCAGTATGGACCCCGGGAGGAGAAACATTCAGTACTTC.